The source of this TCR beta chain is a study of blood T cell repertoires in COVID-19. About the study: Samples came from the United States, Italy and Spain, spanning acute and convalescent COVID-19. PBMCs, B-cell-depleted T cells, or T cells provided the cDNA or gDNA that made up the material.

Here immunoSEQ multiplex PCR was the method, and the copy in TCRdb shows in-frame clones only, minus some. The sample holds roughly 230,000 clones; approximately 82% are singletons and the top ten take approximately 8.6%. There are 15 residues in the CDR3. Looked up from germline, CDR1 is MDHEN and CDR2 is SYDVKM. V dropped 4 bases and J dropped 1 base, with 10 bases sitting between them. The sequence was obtained from a man aged 40-49 years with active or convalescent COVID-19. The V call is TRBV28, the J call TRBJ2-2; D is perhaps TRBD2 (6 bases). The sample taken for sequencing was peripheral blood. CDR3 region: CASSSASVNTGELFF. As DNA, the CDR3 is TGTGCCAGCAGTTCGGCTAGCGTGAACACCGGGGAGCTGTTTTTT.